The 32 T cell receptor beta chains listed next were all sequenced from one sample in a study of blood T cell repertoires in COVID-19. Clones were read by immunoSEQ multiplex PCR, and TCRdb kept only the in-frame ones, dropping some. This sample has 110,000 or so clones, with around 85% found just once. The sample comprised peripheral blood. Source of these receptors: a man aged 55 to 70 with acute or convalescent COVID-19.

The chain recombines TRBV13 with TRBJ2-3; 15 bases are shared with TRBD2. The CDR3 runs to 16 residues. Losses at the gene ends were 3 bases for V and 7 bases for J; bases not matched to a gene: 5. From germline, CDR1 is PRHDT and CDR2 FYEKMQ (reference sequence). The CDR3 spells CASSLGLAGGDYTQYF. In DNA, the CDR3 is TGTGCCAGCAGCTTGGGACTAGCGGGAGGTGACTATACGCAGTATTTT.

This sequence joins TRBV29-1 and TRBJ2-7, with 7 bases aligning to TRBD2. J lost 1 base, V lost 1 base, and 7 bases had no gene match. The CDR3 contains 15 residues. CDR1 SQVTM and CDR2 ANQGSEA come from the germline V gene. The CDR3, as DNA: TGCAGCGTTGAAGTTGGGAGGGGTTCTTCCTACGAGCAGTACTTC. Amino acid sequence: CSVEVGRGSSYEQYF.

The gene calls are TRBV6-2 or TRBV6-3 and TRBJ2-7; maybe TRBD2 (5 bases). The CDR3 extends over 14 amino acids. V was cut by 4 bases and J by 7 bases, with 17 bases left in between. Germline values: CDR1 MNHEY, CDR2 SVGEGT. The CDR3 nucleotides read TGTGCCAGCAGTTTGAACCCTCCCACGGGGGAGCAGTACTTC. It encodes CASSLNPPTGEQYF.

The chain employs TRBV9 and TRBJ1-3; tentative D call: TRBD1 (5 bases). Germline CDR1 and CDR2: SGDLS and YYNGEE. With 4 bases removed from V and 0 bases from J, the gap between germline ends came to 11 bases. This CDR3 is 15 amino acids long. The CDR3 region has the DNA TGTGCCAGCAGCCGTGGGACTCTCTCTGGAAACACCATATATTTT. It codes for CASSRGTLSGNTIYF.

The sample holds one count of this clone. This sequence joins TRBV27 and TRBJ2-6; tentative D call: TRBD2 (5 bases). The CDR3 is made up of 15 amino acids. Trimming took off 7 bases at V and 0 bases at J, with 10 bases between the two ends. Germline V gives CDR1 MNHEY, CDR2 SMNVEV (reference sequence). Written as DNA, the CDR3 is TGTGCCAGCAAACCACGGGACTCTGGGGCCAACGTCCTGACTTTC. This codes for CASKPRDSGANVLTF.

V is TRBV2 and J is TRBJ1-2, with unresolved D. The CDR3 sequence is 13 residues long. Per the germline V gene, CDR1 is SNHLY and CDR2 is FYNNEI. V was pared by 3 bases and J by 6 bases, with 11 bases between. The CDR3 coding sequence is TGTGCCAGCAGTGACGGCAGTCGGGATGGCTACACCTTC. It translates to CASSDGSRDGYTF.

This clone was observed a single time. This rearrangement joins TRBV28 to TRBJ2-1, with 9 bases aligning to TRBD2. V gave up 5 bases and J gave up 2 bases; unmatched junction bases: 10. The CDR3 consists of 17 residues. The germline V gene has CDR1 MDHEN and CDR2 SYDVKM. The CDR3 is CASSPYGREGPYNEQFF. The CDR3 nucleotides are TGTGCCAGCAGTCCGTACGGGCGGGAGGGCCCCTACAATGAGCAGTTCTTC.

The rearrangement joins TRBV9 to TRBJ2-2; 7 bases are a match to TRBD2. J lost 0 bases, V lost 3 bases, and 11 bases had no gene match. CDR3 length: 18 amino acids. CDR1 and CDR2 (germline): SGDLS, YYNGEE. The CDR3 sequence: CASSARSAGVTNTGELFF. CDR3 bases: TGTGCCAGCAGCGCCCGATCGGCGGGAGTGACGAACACCGGGGAGCTGTTTTTT.

The CDR3 nucleotides read TGTGAAGGAAGACAGGACCCTTTAGACCACGAGCAGTACTTC. Its protein is CEGRQDPLDHEQYF. The chain links TRBV27 to TRBJ2-7, with D possibly being TRBD1 (6 bases). The CDR3 is 14 amino acids. Germline CDR1 reads MNHEY; CDR2 reads SMNVEV (reference sequence).

This clone was found a few times. The chain joins TRBV28 to TRBJ1-5; D is possibly TRBD1 (6 bases). The ends were cut back, 7 bases at V and 2 bases at J, with 18 bases in the middle. Per germline, CDR1 MDHEN and CDR2 SYDVKM. This CDR3 has 16 residues. The CDR3, as DNA: TGTGCCAGCATCCAATCGGGGCACAGGGGCAATCAGCCCCAGCATTTT. It is translated as CASIQSGHRGNQPQHF. The whole variable domain, remainder taken from reference TRBV28 and TRBJ1-5, is DVKVTQSSRYLVKRTGEKVFLECVQDMDHENMFWYRQDPGLGLRLIYFSYDVKMKEKGDIPEGYSVSREKKERFSLILESASTNQTSMYLCASIQSGHRGNQPQHFGDGTRLSIL.

The chain recombines TRBV20-1 with TRBJ1-4, with TRBD1 matching 8 bases. The CDR3 totals 11 residues. J was trimmed by 11 bases and V by 5 bases; bases with no gene match: 4. Germline V gives CDR1 DFQATT, CDR2 SNEGSKA (reference sequence). The CDR3 nucleotides read TGCAGTGCTCCGACAGGGGAGAAACTGTTTTTT. Protein: CSAPTGEKLFF.

The genes are TRBV7-2 and TRBJ2-4, with D possibly TRBD2 on 5 matching bases. V was shortened by 0 bases and J by 9 bases, with 12 bases between the two germline ends. CDR3 length equals 14 residues. The germline CDR1 and CDR2 sequences are SGHTA and FQGNSA. The CDR3 loop is CASSLAYAGTIQYF. As DNA, the CDR3 is TGTGCCAGCAGCTTAGCGTATGCGGGTACCATTCAGTACTTC.

The rearrangement uses TRBV28 and TRBJ1-5, with D unclear. With 3 bases removed from V and 1 base from J, the gap between germline ends came to 7 bases. The germline gives CDR1 MDHEN, CDR2 SYDVKM. This CDR3 is built from 14 residues. CDR3 sequence (DNA): TGTGCCAGCAGTTTTGAGGAGAGCAATCAGCCCCAGCATTTT. Protein: CASSFEESNQPQHF.

This clone was observed a handful of times. The chain links TRBV28 to TRBJ1-3; 9 nucleotides match TRBD1. Trimming removed 3 bases from V and 4 bases from J; junction bases left unmatched: 4. CDR1 and CDR2 from the germline V gene are MDHEN and SYDVKM. CDR3 length equals 15 residues. The CDR3, as DNA: TGTGCCAGCAGTTTTCAGGGACAGGGAGGAAACACCATATATTTT. It is translated as CASSFQGQGGNTIYF.

This rearrangement joins TRBV5-1 to TRBJ2-2; D is unclear. Trimming took off 2 bases at V and 0 bases at J, with 11 bases between the two ends. Germline values: CDR1 SGHRS, CDR2 YFSETQ. This CDR3 region has 16 residues. The CDR3 protein is CASSFTTSANTGELFF. The DNA for the CDR3 is TGCGCCAGCAGCTTTACGACCAGCGCGAACACCGGGGAGCTGTTTTTT.

CDR3 sequence reads: CASRRQGVETQYF. The CDR3 region has the DNA TGTGCCAGCAGGCGACAGGGGGTGGAGACCCAGTACTTC. This chain joins TRBV12-3 or TRBV12-4 and TRBJ2-5; 9 bases fit TRBD1. The CDR3 is 13 residues long. The V gene end was trimmed by 6 bases and the J gene end by 5 bases; junction bases not matched to a gene: 4.

V and J are TRBV6-5 and TRBJ2-2; 8 nucleotides agree with TRBD1. J was trimmed by 2 bases and V by 6 bases; bases with no gene match: 5. The CDR3 length is 15 residues. Germline lookup yields CDR1 MNHEY and CDR2 SVGAGI. The CDR3 nucleotides read TGTGCCAGCAGGTTGGACAGGGTAAACACCGGGGAGCTGTTTTTT. Translation: CASRLDRVNTGELFF.

This clone appeared a few times. V usage is TRBV7-8 and J usage is TRBJ1-2, with 12 nucleotides matching TRBD1. Germline assignment: CDR1 SGHVS and CDR2 FQNEAQ. The CDR3 runs 16 residues. The junction had 5 bases not matched to a gene; V was cut back by 2 bases and J by 4 bases. CDR3 region: CASSLPGTGGGYGYTF. Written as DNA, the CDR3 is TGTGCCAGCAGCTTACCCGGGACAGGGGGCGGCTATGGCTACACCTTC.

The chain has TRBV5-1 and TRBJ2-2, with D maybe TRBD1 (6 bases). Trimming removed 3 bases from V and 1 base from J, with 10 bases in between. There are 15 residues in the CDR3. Germline CDR1 SGHRS, CDR2 YFSETQ. CDR3: CASSSQGQNTGELFF. The DNA for the CDR3 is TGCGCCAGCAGCTCTCAGGGACAGAACACCGGGGAGCTGTTTTTT.

For the CDR3, the DNA is TGTGCCAGCAGCCGTATGCCTCCTGGGGGAGGGCGTGATACGCAGTATTTT. Amino acids: CASSRMPPGGGRDTQYF. The J gene is TRBJ2-3, the V gene TRBV7-2; 7 bases are a match to TRBD2. V shed 5 bases, J shed 6 bases, and the junction held 17 bases outside the gene matches. Germline V CDR1 and CDR2: SGHTA, FQGNSA. The CDR3 runs 17 residues.

This clone was picked up a small number of times. Other DNA sequences from this sample encode an identical CDR3 as well. The V call is TRBV6-5, the J call TRBJ2-1; 7 bases agree with TRBD1. CDR3 length equals 14 residues. CDR1 is MNHEY and CDR2 is SVGAGI in the germline V gene. Trimming removed 6 bases from V and 0 bases from J; junction bases left unmatched: 2. This chain's CDR3 is CASSRDSSYNEQFF. The CDR3 DNA sequence: TGTGCCAGCAGCCGGGACAGCTCCTACAATGAGCAGTTCTTC.

This clone occurred once. V gene TRBV6-2 or TRBV6-3 combines with J gene TRBJ2-2; 7 bases match TRBD1. J lost 3 bases, V lost 0 bases, and 7 bases had no gene match. Germline assignment: CDR1 MNHEY and CDR2 SVGEGT. This CDR3 is built from 17 residues. The CDR3 protein is CASSYSRQGADTGELFF. CDR3 DNA sequence: TGTGCCAGCAGTTACTCGAGACAGGGTGCCGACACCGGGGAGCTGTTTTTT.

The chain combines TRBV7-6 with TRBJ2-1; 9 bases are shared with TRBD2. Germline values: CDR1 SGHVS, CDR2 FNYEAQ. The CDR3 runs to 16 residues. Unmatched junction bases numbered 5, after V lost 5 bases and J lost 0 bases. The CDR3: CASSQGLASSYNEQFF. The CDR3 DNA reads TGTGCCAGCAGCCAAGGACTAGCGAGCTCCTACAATGAGCAGTTCTTC.

The genes are TRBV27 and TRBJ2-7, with D uncertain. CDR1 and CDR2 (germline): MNHEY, SMNVEV (reference sequence). The CDR3 loop spans 14 amino acids. V was trimmed by 8 bases and J by 0 bases, leaving 14 bases between them. The CDR3 here is CASLGTGSSYEQYF. The CDR3 DNA is TGTGCCAGCCTTGGAACGGGTAGCTCCTACGAGCAGTACTTC.

The gene calls are TRBV11-1 and TRBJ2-3; unclear D gene. The CDR3 is made up of 14 amino acids. V gave up 4 bases and J gave up 6 bases, with 14 bases separating them. The germline V gene has CDR1 SGHAT and CDR2 FQDESV (reference sequence). CDR3 loop: CASSSPSSADTQYF. CDR3 DNA: TGTGCCAGCAGCTCTCCGAGCAGCGCGGATACGCAGTATTTT.

The chain employs TRBV4-3 and TRBJ2-5; D is unclear. Trimming pared 1 base from V and 4 bases from J, leaving 13 bases between. This CDR3 is built from 15 residues. In germline, CDR1 is LGHNA, CDR2 YSLEER. DNA for the CDR3: TGCGCCAGCAGCCAAGTCGGCCAGAGAGGAGAGACCCAGTACTTC. The encoded protein is CASSQVGQRGETQYF.

The CDR3 reads CASSLTSGSGETQYF. In DNA, the CDR3 is TGTGCCAGCAGCTTAACTAGCGGGAGCGGTGAGACCCAGTACTTC. The gene calls are TRBV5-6 and TRBJ2-5, with 11 bases matching TRBD2. The CDR3 spans 15 residues. Trimming cost V 2 bases and J 5 bases; bases outside gene matches: 5. CDR1 and CDR2 (germline): SGHDT, YYEEEE.

This clone was seen a handful of times. The V and J genes are TRBV7-2 and TRBJ1-2; D perhaps matches TRBD1 (5 bases). V was shortened by 1 base and J by 8 bases, with 14 bases between the two germline ends. The germline CDR1 and CDR2 sequences are SGHTA and FQGNSA. This CDR3 region has 14 residues. The CDR3 loop reads CASSLDMGEGGYTF. The DNA of the CDR3 is TGTGCCAGCAGCTTAGATATGGGGGAGGGAGGCTACACCTTC. The full variable domain, in which reference TRBV7-2 and TRBJ1-2 provide the parts outside the CDR3, is GAGVSQSPSNKVTEKGKDVELRCDPISGHTALYWYRQSLGQGLEFLIYFQGNSAPDKSGLPSDRFSAERTGGSVSTLTIQRTQQEDSAVYLCASSLDMGEGGYTFGSGTRLTVV.

The chain has TRBV27 and TRBJ2-1, with 8 bases identical to TRBD2. This CDR3 spans 15 amino acids. Germline CDR1 is MNHEY and CDR2 is SMNVEV (reference sequence). V shed 6 bases, J shed 10 bases, and the junction held 14 bases outside the gene matches. The CDR3, as DNA: TGTGCCAGCAGGGATAGCGGGGATAGCCCGTGGGAGCAGTTCTTC. The encoded protein is CASRDSGDSPWEQFF.

The V and J genes are TRBV11-2 and TRBJ2-6; TRBD2 might be the D (6 bases). Germline V CDR1 and CDR2: SGHAT, FQNNGV. This CDR3 region has 17 residues. The germline V and J ends were trimmed by 1 base and 0 bases, with 10 bases remaining between them. CDR3 sequence reads: CASSLVLADSGANVLTF. For the CDR3, the DNA is TGTGCCAGCAGCTTAGTATTAGCGGACTCTGGGGCCAACGTCCTGACTTTC.

This clone was observed once. The identical CDR3 is also encoded by other nucleotide sequences in the sample. The chain is built from TRBV19 and TRBJ1-5, with 8 positions matching TRBD1. J was trimmed by 2 bases and V by 6 bases; bases with no gene match: 3. Germline loops: CDR1 LNHDA, CDR2 SQIVND (reference sequence). The CDR3 length is 14 residues. This chain's CDR3 is CASSQTGGNQPQHF. The CDR3 bases are TGTGCCAGTAGCCAGACAGGGGGCAATCAGCCCCAGCATTTT.

The J gene is TRBJ2-1, the V gene TRBV11-2, with 7 bases aligning to TRBD1. This CDR3 spans 13 amino acids. Trimming removed 5 bases from V and 7 bases from J; junction bases left unmatched: 5. In germline, CDR1 is SGHAT, CDR2 FQNNGV. The chain's CDR3 is CASSIGTVNEQFF. The CDR3 DNA follows: TGTGCCAGCAGCATCGGGACAGTGAATGAGCAGTTCTTC.